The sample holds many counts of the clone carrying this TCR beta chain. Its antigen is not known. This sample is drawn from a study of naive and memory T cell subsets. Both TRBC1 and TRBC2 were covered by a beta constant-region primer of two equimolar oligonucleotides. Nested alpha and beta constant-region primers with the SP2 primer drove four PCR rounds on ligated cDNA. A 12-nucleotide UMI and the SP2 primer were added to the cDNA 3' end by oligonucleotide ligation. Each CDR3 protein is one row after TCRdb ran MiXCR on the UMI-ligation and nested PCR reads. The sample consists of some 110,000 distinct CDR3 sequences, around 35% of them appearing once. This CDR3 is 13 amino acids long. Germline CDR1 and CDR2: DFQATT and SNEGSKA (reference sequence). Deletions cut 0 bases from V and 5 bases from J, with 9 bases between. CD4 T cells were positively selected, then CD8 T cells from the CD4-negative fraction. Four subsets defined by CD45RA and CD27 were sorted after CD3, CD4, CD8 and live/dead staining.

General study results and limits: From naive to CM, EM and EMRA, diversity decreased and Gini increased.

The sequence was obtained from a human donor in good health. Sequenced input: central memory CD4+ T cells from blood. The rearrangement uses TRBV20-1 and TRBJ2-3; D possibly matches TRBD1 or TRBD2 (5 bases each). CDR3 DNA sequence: TGCAGTGCTAGAGAGGGGGTTGGAGATACGCAGTATTTT. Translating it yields CSAREGVGDTQYF.